This T cell receptor beta chain derives from a study of T cells in tumors after PD-1 blockade. Across the study: No patient had prior checkpoint blockade, systemic immunosuppression, or radiotherapy within 4 weeks. On average, peripheral blood gave 113,528 TCR templates and 35,000 to 40,000 unique clonotypes. A subset received ongoing vismodegib 150 mg daily alongside anti-PD-1 therapy. General study findings and limits: Some novel exhausted tumor clones appeared in pre-treatment blood, suggesting peripheral recruitment.

Per the germline V gene, CDR1 is LNHDA and CDR2 is SQIVND (reference sequence). V was pared by 3 bases and J by 0 bases, with 6 bases between. The CDR3 contains 13 residues. Generated by immunoSEQ multiplex PCR, the TCRdb table keeps only in-frame clones and is missing some. The table lists more than 50,000 clones, approximately 74% of them singletons. This clone was seen only a few times. Its antigen is undetermined. The sample consisted of PBMCs, taken after anti-PD-1 treatment. The J gene is TRBJ2-7, the V gene TRBV19, with no clear D. The TCR sequence derives from a human donor with basal cell carcinoma. CDR3 region: CASSIADSYEQYF. The CDR3 DNA sequence: TGTGCCAGTAGTATCGCAGACTCCTACGAGCAGTACTTC.